This is a list of T cell receptor beta chains from one sample in a study of CD8+ T cells in alopecia areata. Generated by immunoSEQ multiplex PCR, the TCRdb table keeps only in-frame clones and is missing some. The sample shows about 150,000 clones, roughly 60% of them seen only once. Sequencing was done on a sample of CD4+ T cells sorted from blood. Receptor source: a human donor in good health. The CDR3 runs from the conserved cysteine through the conserved F or W. A D gene is named only where the DNA matches it firmly. The size of a clone is reported for some rows only, either as once, few or many, or as a class for expanded clones.

>TRBV29-1|.|.|TRBJ1-3
TGCAGCGCCTCGGACGTCCTCTCTGGAAACACCATATATTTT
CSASDVLSGNTIYF
>TRBV4-1|.|.|TRBJ1-1
TGCGCCAGCAGCCAAAATTTCGTGGGGGGAGAAGCTTTCTTT
CASSQNFVGGEAFF
>TRBV28|few|.|TRBJ2-3
TGTGCCAGCACCACCGGTCAGCTCAACACAGATACGCAGTATTTT
CASTTGQLNTDTQYF
>TRBV2|.|.|TRBJ1-5
TGTGCCAGCACCGGGGAGAATCAGCCCCAGCATTTT
CASTGENQPQHF
>TRBV6-5|few|.|TRBJ2-3
TGTGCCTCTCTGGCGGGACCCACAGATACGCAGTATTTT
CASLAGPTDTQYF
>TRBV28|few|.|TRBJ2-7
TGTGCCAGCAGTTTCCCGGGGGAGCAGTACTTC
CASSFPGEQYF
>TRBV28|.|.|TRBJ2-7
TGTGCCAGCAGTCCCGTCTGGGGTCAGAACTACGAGCAGTACTTC
CASSPVWGQNYEQYF
>TRBV5-1|.|.|TRBJ2-1
TGCGCCAGCAGCTCTACGCCTAGAAGGTACAATGAGCAGTTCTTC
CASSSTPRRYNEQFF
>TRBV5-1|.|.|TRBJ1-1
TGCGCCAGCAGATCCAAGGCGAACACTGAAGCTTTCTTT
CASRSKANTEAFF
>TRBV27|.|.|TRBJ2-7
TGTGCCAGTTGGGGGAACAGGTTTGAGCAGTACTTC
CASWGNRFEQYF
>TRBV7-7|.|.|TRBJ2-1
TGTGCTAGCAGCCCGGACACCCGCTCCTACAATGAGCAGTTCTTC
CASSPDTRSYNEQFF
>TRBV13|once|.|TRBJ2-7
TGTGCCAGCAGCTCTCCTACTGGTAACGAGCAGTACTTC
CASSSPTGNEQYF
>TRBV4-1|many|TRBD2|TRBJ2-3
TGCGCCAGCAGCCAAGGCCGGACTAGCGATCGCACAGATACGCAGTATTTT
CASSQGRTSDRTDTQYF
>TRBV23-1|.|TRBD1|TRBJ2-7
TGCGCCAGCCAAGGGACAGGCTCCTACGAGCAGTACTTC
CASQGTGSYEQYF
>TRBV7-8|.|.|TRBJ2-3
TGTGCCAGCAGCTTAGTACTAAGGGGTGCAAGCACAGATACGCAGTATTTT
CASSLVLRGASTDTQYF
>TRBV2|.|.|TRBJ2-7
TGTGCCAGCTTCCGGGACTCAGCCTACGAGCAGTACTTC
CASFRDSAYEQYF
>TRBV29-1|few|.|TRBJ1-1
TGCAGCGTGCTCGGGGTGAACACTGAAGCTTTCTTT
CSVLGVNTEAFF
>TRBV9|.|.|TRBJ1-1
TGTGCCAGCAGCGCCAGGGTAACGGGCACTGAAGCTTTCTTT
CASSARVTGTEAFF
>TRBV4-2|.|.|TRBJ1-5
TGTGCCAGCAGCCTCTTCGCCAATCAGCCCCAGCATTTT
CASSLFANQPQHF
>TRBV29-1|few|TRBD1|TRBJ1-2
TGCAGCGTTGAACCAGGGGGATACTATGGCTACACCTTC
CSVEPGGYYGYTF
>TRBV7-9|.|.|TRBJ1-3
TGTGCCAGCAGCTTAGCCCACAGGGCAGACACCATATATTTT
CASSLAHRADTIYF
>TRBV9|.|TRBD2|TRBJ2-3
TGTGCCAGCAGCGCGACTAGCTTCACAGATACGCAGTATTTT
CASSATSFTDTQYF
>TRBV6-5|.|.|TRBJ1-1
TGTGCCAGCAGTTCACAGGGGAACACTGAAGCTTTCTTT
CASSSQGNTEAFF
>TRBV15|few|.|TRBJ1-5
TGTGCCACCAGCAGAGGTGACAGGACTATCAATCAGCCCCAGCATTTT
CATSRGDRTINQPQHF
>TRBV13|.|.|TRBJ2-7
TGTGCCAGCAGCTTAGGTAGCACCTACCACGAGCAGTACTTC
CASSLGSTYHEQYF
>TRBV27|.|.|TRBJ2-4
TGTGCCAGCAGCCGATTTGGGGGGAACATTCAGTACTTC
CASSRFGGNIQYF
>TRBV7-9|few|.|TRBJ2-1
TGTGCCAGCAGAGAAAAGGGCCCCAGAAATGAGCAGTTCTTC
CASREKGPRNEQFF
>TRBV19|.|.|TRBJ1-5
TGTGCCAGTAGTCCAAGGGGTCAACAGCCCCAGCATTTT
CASSPRGQQPQHF
>TRBV30|.|TRBD1|TRBJ2-6
TGTGCCGGACAGGGGTCTGGGGCCAACGTCCTGACTTTC
CAGQGSGANVLTF
>TRBV6-5|.|.|TRBJ1-1
TGTGCCAGCAGTCCACGGAACACTGAAGCTTTCTTT
CASSPRNTEAFF
>TRBV2|few|TRBD1|TRBJ2-3
TGTGCCGGAATGACAGGGCCCATACAAGATACGCAGTATTTT
CAGMTGPIQDTQYF